Listed below are T cell receptor beta chains from one sample, sequenced in a study of shared T cell receptors in the human thymus. Profiled with immunoSEQ multiplex PCR; TCRdb holds only in-frame clones, not every one. Among about 400,000 clones listed, about 95% were seen once. Sequencing was carried out using thymocytes. These TCRs come from a human donor. CDR3s include the opening cysteine and the closing phenylalanine or tryptophan. D genes are given only for firm matches. Expanded clones get a size class; other rows say once, few or many, or leave the size out.

NA	TRBJ2-1	TRBV15	NA	CATSRDRGLGGYNEQFF	TGTGCCACCAGCAGAGATCGAGGTTTGGGCGGGTACAATGAGCAGTTCTTC
TRBD1	TRBJ2-5	TRBV10-3	NA	CAISPGQPLETQYF	TGTGCCATCAGCCCGGGACAGCCTTTAGAGACCCAGTACTTC
NA	TRBJ2-7	TRBV11-2	NA	CASSLVPPSTYEQYF	TGTGCCAGCAGCTTAGTGCCCCCCAGCACCTACGAGCAGTACTTC
NA	TRBJ2-1	TRBV5-1	once	CASSSYDYPGNEQFF	TGCGCCAGCAGCTCCTACGACTACCCAGGGAATGAGCAGTTCTTC
NA	TRBJ1-3	TRBV6-1	NA	CASSEALDPGWTGNTIYF	TGTGCCAGCAGTGAAGCGCTTGACCCGGGATGGACTGGAAACACCATATATTTT
TRBD2	TRBJ2-7	TRBV27	NA	CASSPVPGRPGLVYEQYF	TGTGCCAGCAGTCCAGTGCCCGGACGGCCGGGACTAGTCTACGAGCAGTACTTC
NA	TRBJ1-2	TRBV6-1	once	CASKFEDRPVNGYTF	TGTGCCAGCAAGTTCGAAGATAGGCCTGTGAATGGCTACACCTTC
TRBD1	TRBJ2-7	TRBV18	NA	CASSGTGYSEQYF	TGTGCCAGCTCAGGGACAGGGTATTCCGAGCAGTACTTC
NA	TRBJ2-1	TRBV23-1	NA	CASSGGGNEQFF	TGCGCCAGCTCGGGCGGTGGCAATGAGCAGTTCTTC
NA	TRBJ1-4	TRBV20-1	NA	CSAVQGEKLFF	TGCAGTGCGGTACAGGGAGAAAAACTGTTTTTT
NA	TRBJ2-7	TRBV27	NA	CASSFLGEMNEQYF	TGTGCCAGCAGTTTCCTGGGGGAGATGAACGAGCAATACTTC
TRBD1	TRBJ1-1	TRBV28	NA	CASLTGAEAFF	TGTGCCAGCCTAACAGGGGCTGAAGCTTTCTTT